The 3 T cell receptor beta chains below come from one sample, sequenced in a study of T cell repertoires in cytomegalovirus infection. TCRdb recomputed calls from the reads with MiXCR, one row per CDR3 protein. The sample yields almost 300,000 distinct CDR3 sequences, about a tenth seen once. The sequencing sample was made of PBMCs. These TCRs come from a human donor in good health (CMV status not recorded). Some clones in this sample may be carry-over from other donors' samples.

This clonotype was observed many times. This chain joins TRBV6-2 or TRBV6-3 and TRBJ2-1, with 10 bases identical to TRBD2. J was trimmed by 2 bases and V by 6 bases; bases with no gene match: 7. There are 16 residues in the CDR3. Per germline, CDR1 MNHEY and CDR2 SVGEGT. CDR3 DNA sequence: TGTGCCAGCAGACTTATAGCGGGGGGTACCTACAATGAGCAGTTCTTC. Residues: CASRLIAGGTYNEQFF.

The CDR3 spells CRPEPDQGNEQFF. The CDR3 nucleotides read TGCAGACCGGAACCGGACCAGGGGAATGAGCAGTTCTTC. The chain recombines TRBV20-1 with TRBJ2-1; possible D gene TRBD1, 6 bases. CDR1 is DFQATT, CDR2 SNEGSKA, per germline (reference sequence). CDR3 size: 13 residues.

The chain recombines TRBV20-1 with TRBJ1-4; the match to TRBD1 covers 10 bases. The CDR3 is 13 amino acids. Germline assignment: CDR1 DFQATT and CDR2 SNEGSKA (reference sequence). J was trimmed by 8 bases and V by 5 bases; bases with no gene match: 5. As DNA, the CDR3 is TGCAGTGCTCAGACAGGGGGCAAAGAAAAACTGTTTTTT. Translating it yields CSAQTGGKEKLFF.